The 5 T cell receptor beta chains listed next were all sequenced from one sample in a study of T cells after yellow fever vaccination (dated by TCRdb to about 2019). What this sample's treatment or condition label stands for: live attenuated yellow fever vaccine strain. The library was made by 5' RACE. Sequencing was performed on an Illumina HiSeq 2500. The public reads were run again by TCRdb, first through fastp at Q25 and then through MiXCR, and only productive beta chains were kept. One record per CDR3 amino acid sequence lists the most common genes and DNA. The sample table records 300,000 to 400,000 distinct CDR3 sequences; 8.7% of these occur just once. The ten largest clonotypes hold more than 15% of the sample. The source was PBMCs, collected on the day of the first yellow fever vaccination. The receptor source for this set is a man aged 18-30 years who received the YFV17D yellow fever vaccine.

In this sample, this clonotype turned up many times. The gene calls are TRBV5-6 and TRBJ2-1, with 13 positions matching TRBD2. With V trimmed by 6 bases and J by 7 bases, 4 bases remained unmatched. The CDR3 has 14 amino acids. Germline CDR1 is SGHDT and CDR2 is YYEEEE. The CDR3 DNA is TGTGCCAGCACTCCGGGACTAGCGGGGAATGAGCAGTTCTTC. Protein sequence: CASTPGLAGNEQFF.

This clonotype came up a few times. CDR3 protein: CSARPEWAYEQYF. CDR3 in DNA: TGCAGTGCTAGACCTGAATGGGCCTACGAGCAGTACTTC. The chain employs TRBV20-1 and TRBJ2-7; D is unresolved. CDR3 length equals 13 residues. V lost 2 bases, J lost 2 bases, and 10 bases lay in between. CDR1 is DFQATT and CDR2 is SNEGSKA in the germline V gene (reference sequence).

V and J are TRBV6-5 and TRBJ2-1; possibly TRBD1 for D (5 bases). Deletions cut 0 bases from V and 5 bases from J, with 8 bases between. Looked up from germline, CDR1 is MNHEY and CDR2 is SVGAGI. The CDR3 is made up of 14 amino acids. The CDR3 spells CASSYSTANNEQFF. As DNA, the CDR3 is TGTGCCAGCAGTTACTCGACAGCAAACAATGAGCAGTTCTTC.

V and J are TRBV5-1 and TRBJ2-5; D gene uncertain. CDR1 SGHRS and CDR2 YFSETQ come from the germline V gene. This CDR3 spans 13 amino acids. The V and J ends lost 0 bases and 7 bases respectively, with 10 bases between them. Written as DNA, the CDR3 is TGCGCCAGCAGCTTGGTCCCTACCGGGACCCAGTACTTC. Its protein is CASSLVPTGTQYF.

This clonotype turned up a few times. The genes are TRBV25-1 and TRBJ1-1, with D unclear. CDR1 is MGHDK and CDR2 is SYGVNS in the germline V gene. V dropped 1 base and J dropped 0 bases, with 12 bases sitting between them. The CDR3 is made up of 16 amino acids. The CDR3 DNA is TGTGCCAGCAGTGAATCGGGCGATTTCATGAACACTGAAGCTTTCTTT. It specifies CASSESGDFMNTEAFF.